The TCR beta chain described here comes from a study of CD8+ T cells in alopecia areata. The study's findings and limits: The study also sequences resident alphabeta T cells of normal skin in scalp samples. The study found TCR sharing across patients less clear than in mice, possibly for HLA reasons. Affected lesional scalp, above all in alopecia totalis/universalis, was more clonal than normal scalp.

In the case of this clone: What it binds is not known.

Sorting from PBMCs produced CD4+ and CD8+ T cells. Isolated RNA was reverse transcribed into cDNA used as the sequencing template. Sequenced by immunoSEQ multiplex PCR; TCRdb stores in-frame clones only, minus some. The sample lists about 110,000 clones, around 55% seen once, with more than 20% in the top ten. The CDR3 is made up of 13 amino acids. Germline V gene sequence: CDR1 SGHDT, CDR2 YYEEEE. The ends were cut back, 1 base at V and 5 bases at J, with 7 bases in the middle. Sequencing was carried out using CD8+ T cells sorted from blood. The chain combines TRBV5-6 with TRBJ2-1; D gene uncertain. The receptor was isolated from a human donor in good health. Here the CDR3 reads CASSLRDDNEQFF. CDR3 sequence (DNA): TGTGCCAGCAGCTTGAGGGATGACAATGAGCAGTTCTTC.